What follows are 15 T cell receptor beta chains derived from one specimen sequenced in a study of cytomegalovirus exposure and HLA in healthy donors. Amplification used 60 Vbeta primers and 13 Jbeta primers. This table comes from immunoSEQ multiplex PCR, and its TCRdb copy is limited to in-frame clones, with some not included. The sample lists approximately 200,000 clones, 70% to 90% seen once, with just over 2% in the top ten. Sequenced input: PBMCs. The receptors shown here come from a woman aged 18-30 years in good health and CMV-seropositive.

This clone was seen just once. The rearrangement joins TRBV9 to TRBJ1-1; 8 bases are shared with TRBD1. The CDR3 loop spans 14 amino acids. Germline lookup yields CDR1 SGDLS and CDR2 YYNGEE. V dropped 3 bases and J dropped 2; count of bases not matched to a gene: 3. In DNA form, the CDR3 reads TGTGCCAGCAGCGGGACAGGGCCTAACACTGAAGCTTTCTTT. Translating gives CASSGTGPNTEAFF. Using reference TRBV9 and TRBJ1-1 for the parts outside the CDR3, the full variable domain is DSGVTQTPKHLITATGQRVTLRCSPRSGDLSVYWYQQSLDQGLQFLIQYYNGEERAKGNILERFSAQQFPDLHSELNLSSLELGDSALYFCASSGTGPNTEAFFGQGTRLTVV.

This rearrangement joins TRBV30 to TRBJ2-5; 8 bases match TRBD1. V gave up 2 bases and J gave up 5 bases; unmatched junction bases: 7. CDR1 is GTSNPN and CDR2 is SVGIG in the germline V gene (reference sequence). The CDR3 consists of 14 residues. In DNA, the CDR3 is TGTGCCTGGAGTTTCGACAGGGGCAGGGAGACCCAGTACTTC. It encodes CAWSFDRGRETQYF.

The chain is built from TRBV5-1 and TRBJ1-2, with D perhaps TRBD1 (6 bases). CDR1 is SGHRS and CDR2 is YFSETQ in the germline V gene. The ends were cut back, 2 bases at V and 8 bases at J, with 16 bases in the middle. The CDR3 consists of 14 residues. CDR3 amino acids: CASSFGGAEKGYTF. CDR3 in DNA: TGCGCCAGCAGCTTTGGGGGGGCAGAGAAGGGCTACACCTTC. The whole variable domain, remainder taken from reference TRBV5-1 and TRBJ1-2, is KAGVTQTPRYLIKTRGQQVTLSCSPISGHRSVSWYQQTPGQGLQFLFEYFSETQRNKGNFPGRFSGRQFSNSRSEMNVSTLELGDSALYLCASSFGGAEKGYTFGSGTRLTVV.

The rearrangement uses TRBV27 and TRBJ1-1; tentatively, D is TRBD1 (6 bases). The CDR3 sequence is 14 residues long. Trimming left V 5 bases short and J 4 bases short, with 14 bases between. Germline CDR1 MNHEY, CDR2 SMNVEV (reference sequence). For the CDR3, the DNA is TGTGCCAGCAGTGCAAACAGGGTTGGCACTGAAGCTTTCTTT. It yields the protein CASSANRVGTEAFF.

The V call is TRBV29-1, the J call TRBJ1-2; 10 bases fit TRBD1. The V and J ends lost 1 base and 2 bases, in that order; junction bases with no gene match: 13. Germline CDR1 is SQVTM and CDR2 is ANQGSEA. This CDR3 is built from 18 residues. This CDR3 is CSVEVRTTGGAPNYGYTF. In DNA, the CDR3 is TGCAGCGTTGAAGTGAGGACGACAGGGGGCGCACCCAACTATGGCTACACCTTC.

The V and J genes are TRBV11-1 and TRBJ2-5; possibly TRBD2 for D (7 bases). Trimming shortened V by 3 bases and J by 4 bases, and 18 bases separated the two germline ends. This CDR3 comprises 16 residues. Germline CDR1 SGHAT, CDR2 FQDESV (reference sequence). The CDR3 nucleotides are TGTGCCAGCAGCTTTAGCGGCGGGGGCGGAGGAGAGACCCAGTACTTC. It translates to CASSFSGGGGGETQYF.

This clone has more than one count but fewer than ten. This sequence joins TRBV7-6 and TRBJ2-2, with a tentative D call TRBD1 (8 bases). Germline V gives CDR1 SGHVS, CDR2 FNYEAQ. This CDR3 is 15 amino acids long. Deletions cut 2 bases from V and 5 bases from J, with 12 bases between. The CDR3 region has the DNA TGTGCCAGCAGCTTAAACAGGGGGGGAACCGGGGAGCTGTTTTTT. This sequence encodes CASSLNRGGTGELFF.

The chain uses TRBV7-9 and TRBJ1-6, with D tentatively TRBD1 (5 bases). Germline V gene data show CDR1 as SEHNR and CDR2 as FQNEAQ (reference sequence). This CDR3 region has 15 residues. The V and J ends lost 4 bases and 6 bases respectively, with 13 bases between them. CDR3 protein: CASSSVVGRNSPLHF. The CDR3 DNA reads TGTGCCAGCAGCTCGGTTGTGGGGCGTAATTCACCCCTCCACTTT.

The chain joins TRBV25-1 to TRBJ1-6; D is uncertain. Germline CDR1 is MGHDK and CDR2 is SYGVNS. Trimming shortened V by 4 bases and J by 5 bases, and 9 bases separated the two germline ends. The length of the CDR3 is 14 residues. CDR3 sequence: CASSAGLNNSPLHF. CDR3 coding DNA: TGTGCCAGCAGTGCGGGATTGAATAATTCACCCCTCCACTTT.

The chain employs TRBV6-1 and TRBJ2-1, with a weak D call TRBD2 (7 bases). CDR1 MNHNS and CDR2 SASEGT come from the germline V gene. Trimming removed 1 base from V and 2 bases from J, with 12 bases in between. The CDR3 covers 16 residues. The CDR3 nucleotides read TGTGCCAGCAGTGAAGGGAGGGGGGGTACCTACAATGAGCAGTTCTTC. Protein product: CASSEGRGGTYNEQFF.

This clone was detected only a few times. This chain joins TRBV11-2 and TRBJ2-3; 8 bases match TRBD1. J gave up 2 bases and V 1 base, and 5 bases lay outside the gene matches. CDR1 SGHAT and CDR2 FQNNGV come from the germline V gene. The CDR3 is 16 residues long. Written as DNA, the CDR3 is TGTGCCAGCAGCTTAGCAGGGGGCTATTTCACAGATACGCAGTATTTT. Protein: CASSLAGGYFTDTQYF.

This clone has a handful of counts. Mismatch with germline at one junction end may stem from a read error. CDR3 protein: CASSEDNRTGALYSSPLHF. Here the CDR3 DNA reads TGTGCCAGCAGTGAAGATAATAGGACAGGGGCGCTTTATAGTTCACCCCTCCACTTT. This sequence joins TRBV6-1 and TRBJ1-6; 9 positions agree with TRBD1. Germline lookup yields CDR1 MNHNS and CDR2 SASEGT. CDR3 length equals 19 residues.

The J gene is TRBJ1-4, the V gene TRBV2; 7 bases fit TRBD1. CDR3 size: 15 residues. V lost 6 bases, J lost 3 bases, and 7 bases stayed unmatched. Looked up from germline, CDR1 is SNHLY and CDR2 is FYNNEI. The CDR3 sequence: CASRVGQAANEKLFF. CDR3 nucleotide sequence: TGTGCCAGCAGAGTAGGACAGGCGGCTAATGAAAAACTGTTTTTT.

The chain recombines TRBV21-1 with TRBJ2-4; the table names TRBD2, a call not compared with the DNA. TRBV21-1 is a recognized pseudogene. CDR3 length equals 15 residues. This chain's CDR3 is CASSIPGLAKNSQYF. CDR3 DNA sequence: TGTGCCAGCAGCATACCGGGACTAGCCAAAAACAGTCAGTACTTC.

This clone is a singleton in its sample. The V and J genes are TRBV10-2 and TRBJ1-2; 10 bases are shared with TRBD1. The CDR3 has 15 residues. CDR1 and CDR2 from the germline V gene are WSHSY and SAAADI. V shed 8 bases and J 0 bases; nucleotides not matched to a gene: 6. CDR3 sequence: CASGDRGRANYGYTF. The CDR3, as DNA: TGCGCCAGCGGAGACAGGGGGCGGGCTAACTATGGCTACACCTTC.